A selection of T cell receptor beta chains follows, all from one sample in a study of patients and donors after allogeneic stem cell transplantation. TCRdb used MiXCR to reprocess the RT-PCR reads, holding one entry per CDR3 protein. The profile shows about a million distinct CDR3 sequences, roughly 18% of them singletons. Sequenced material: blood, either unsorted or a sorted T cell fraction (not recorded which). The receptors here all came from a human donor who was either an allogeneic HSCT recipient or a stem cell or donor lymphocyte infusion donor (not recorded which). It is not recorded whose cells these are; they may come from a transplant donor. CDR3s include the opening cysteine and the closing phenylalanine or tryptophan. Where a row states a size, it is once, few, many or the class of an expanded clone; other rows omit it.

cdr3_length	clone_size	v_call	j_call	cdr3_aa
14	.	TRBV4-1	TRBJ2-1	CASSQEVSGREQFF
14	few	TRBV12-3/TRBV12-4	TRBJ2-1	CASRHRDRDHEQFF
16	few	TRBV6-1	TRBJ2-1	CASSSERGRTYNEQFF
16	.	TRBV18	TRBJ2-7	CASSATQQGSLHEQYF
16	.	TRBV7-2	TRBJ2-5	CASSLVGLAGQETQYF
15	few	TRBV7-8	TRBJ2-1	CASSSLGTTYNEQFF
18	many	TRBV4-2	TRBJ2-1	CASSQGGLAGGLYNEQFF
13	few	TRBV7-3	TRBJ2-4	CASSLVRQTSRYF
16	few	TRBV2	TRBJ1-5	CASRKLSTYSNQPQHF
15	few	TRBV30	TRBJ1-5	CAWSPGQGVNQPQHF
17	few	TRBV4-2	TRBJ2-6	CASSPSTAISGANVLTF
14	.	TRBV3-1	TRBJ1-1	CASSQGGGSVEAFF
15	.	TRBV12-3/TRBV12-4	TRBJ1-4	CASSLGGKGNEKLFF
12	many	TRBV4-1	TRBJ2-1	CASSQENDEQFF
18	.	TRBV5-1	TRBJ2-3	CASSGGPGSAPDTDTQYF
16	.	TRBV6-1	TRBJ2-1	CASTTGTRSSYNEQFF
13	few	TRBV6-1	TRBJ1-6	CASSRGHLHPLHF
14	.	TRBV6-1	TRBJ2-2	CASSLIQGPGELFF
17	.	TRBV21-1	TRBJ2-5	CASSTPSFSGRKETQYF
17	.	TRBV7-6	TRBJ2-2	CASSWGLAGINTGELFF
15	.	TRBV10-3	TRBJ1-1	CAITASGHPNTEAFF
12	few	TRBV24-1	TRBJ2-3	CATSDLSDTQYF
14	few	TRBV6-2/TRBV6-3	TRBJ2-2	CATHKLGQGGELFF
15	.	TRBV24-1	TRBJ2-1	CATSDPGTGYNEQFF
15	once	TRBV20-1	TRBJ1-5	CSARGGGGVGQPQHF
16	few	TRBV18	TRBJ2-2	CASSPPFGGSTQELFF
15	.	TRBV18	TRBJ2-7	CASSPQTGSNGEQYF
14	.	TRBV12-3/TRBV12-4	TRBJ1-1	CASRLQGGATEAFF
16	.	TRBV7-2	TRBJ2-7	CASSSSGLPSSYEQYF
13	.	TRBV5-6	TRBJ2-3	CATSGSGTDTQYF